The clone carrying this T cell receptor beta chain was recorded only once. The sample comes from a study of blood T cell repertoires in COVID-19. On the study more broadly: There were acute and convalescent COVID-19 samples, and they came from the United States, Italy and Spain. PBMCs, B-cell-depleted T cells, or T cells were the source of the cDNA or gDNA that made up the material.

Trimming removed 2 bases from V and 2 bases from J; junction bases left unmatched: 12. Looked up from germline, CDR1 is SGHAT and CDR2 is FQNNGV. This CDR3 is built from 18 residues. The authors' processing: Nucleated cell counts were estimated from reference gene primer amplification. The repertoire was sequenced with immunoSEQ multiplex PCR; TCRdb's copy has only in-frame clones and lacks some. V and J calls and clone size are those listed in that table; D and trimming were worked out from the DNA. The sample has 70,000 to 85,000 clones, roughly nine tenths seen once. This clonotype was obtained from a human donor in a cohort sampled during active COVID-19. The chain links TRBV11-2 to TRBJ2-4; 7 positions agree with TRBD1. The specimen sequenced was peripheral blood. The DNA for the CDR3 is TGTGCCAGCAGCTTATGGCTCGGGACAGCACAAACCAAAAACATTCAGTACTTC. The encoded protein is CASSLWLGTAQTKNIQYF.